This passage covers 13 T cell receptor beta chains from one sample sequenced in a study of graft-versus-host responses after intestinal transplantation. The assay was immunoSEQ multiplex PCR, and TCRdb's table has in-frame clones only and misses some. The profile covers about 97,000 clones, with around 90% appearing a single time and roughly 15% taken by the ten largest. Sequences were derived from PBMCs, sampled roughly 68 weeks after intestinal transplant. All receptors come from a human patient who received an intestinal transplant, so some T cells may come from the graft donor.

V gene TRBV10-3 combines with J gene TRBJ2-5; the D gene is possibly TRBD1 (5 bases). V was shortened by 0 bases and J by 4 bases, with 18 bases between the two germline ends. CDR3 length: 17 residues. Per germline, CDR1 ENHRY and CDR2 SYGVKD. Here the CDR3 reads CAISESTRQQGPETQYF. In DNA form, the CDR3 reads TGTGCCATCAGTGAGTCGACTCGTCAGCAGGGCCCAGAGACCCAGTACTTC.

This chain uses TRBV5-6 with TRBJ2-7; 9 nucleotides match TRBD2. CDR1 and CDR2 (germline): SGHDT, YYEEEE. The ends lost 4 bases at V and 2 bases at J; junction bases unmatched: 1. The CDR3 consists of 13 residues. The DNA for the CDR3 is TGTGCCAGCAGCCCTAGCGGGGCCTACGAGCAGTACTTC. It yields the protein CASSPSGAYEQYF.

This clone appeared once. V and J are TRBV10-1 and TRBJ2-5; either TRBD1 or TRBD2 may supply D (5 bases each). Between the trimmed V and J ends, which lost 8 bases and 4 bases, there was a span of 17 bases. The CDR3 is 14 amino acids. The germline V gene has CDR1 WNHNN and CDR2 SYGVQD (reference sequence). The CDR3 reads CASPDIARGETQYF. As DNA, the CDR3 is TGCGCCAGCCCGGACATAGCCCGGGGAGAGACCCAGTACTTC.

The chain is built from TRBV7-6 and TRBJ2-2, with 10 bases identical to TRBD1. After removal of 5 bases from V and 4 bases from J, the junction contained 16 bases not matched to a gene. The length of the CDR3 is 19 residues. In germline, CDR1 is SGHVS, CDR2 FNYEAQ. CDR3 amino acids: CASSQGGTGDVIPTGELFF. As DNA, the CDR3 is TGTGCCAGCAGCCAGGGCGGGACAGGGGATGTCATCCCCACCGGGGAGCTGTTTTTT.

The V gene is TRBV7-2, the J gene TRBJ1-5; 9 nucleotides line up with TRBD1. V lost 7 bases, J lost 5 bases, and 6 bases stayed unmatched. Germline CDR1 reads SGHTA; CDR2 reads FQGNSA. This CDR3 is built from 14 residues. The CDR3 region is CASKGRQGDQPQHF. DNA of the CDR3: TGTGCCAGCAAGGGGAGACAGGGGGATCAGCCCCAGCATTTT.

V gene TRBV7-8 combines with J gene TRBJ1-4; maybe TRBD1 (6 bases). V was pared by 5 bases and J by 15 bases, with 16 bases between. The CDR3 sequence is 12 residues long. CDR1 is SGHVS, CDR2 FQNEAQ, per germline. CDR3 residues: CASSPVRDKLFF. CDR3 sequence (DNA): TGTGCCAGCAGCCCCGTGCGGGACAAGTTGTTTTTT.

This chain connects TRBV11-2 to TRBJ1-2; weak D call: TRBD1 (5 bases). Per the germline V gene, CDR1 is SGHAT and CDR2 is FQNNGV. This CDR3 region has 13 residues. V was cut by 4 bases and J by 4 bases, with 10 bases left in between. CDR3 region: CASSSGTVYGYTF. The CDR3 nucleotides read TGTGCCAGCAGCTCAGGGACGGTCTATGGCTACACCTTC.

The chain has TRBV6-5 and TRBJ1-2; D uncertain. The CDR3 totals 12 residues. Germline CDR1 reads MNHEY; CDR2 reads SVGAGI. V was cut by 0 bases and J by 8 bases, with 7 bases left in between. CDR3 sequence reads: CASSYSGGGYTF. CDR3 in DNA: TGTGCCAGCAGTTACTCGGGAGGAGGCTACACCTTC.

The chain is built from TRBV6-5 and TRBJ2-6, with TRBD1 matching 9 bases. This CDR3 has 16 residues. The junction had 6 bases not matched to a gene; V was cut back by 2 bases and J by 7 bases. In germline, CDR1 is MNHEY, CDR2 SVGAGI. CDR3 amino acids: CASSYQPGQGANVLTF. The CDR3 nucleotides read TGTGCCAGCAGTTACCAGCCGGGACAGGGAGCCAACGTCCTGACTTTC.

This clone has a single count. The genes are TRBV6-5 and TRBJ1-1, with D possibly being TRBD1 (6 bases). Trimming cost V 7 bases and J 6 bases, with 21 bases left between them. The germline V gene encodes CDR1 MNHEY and CDR2 SVGAGI. The CDR3 spans 15 residues. The CDR3 nucleotides read TGTGCCAGCAATCGGGGGGACTACAGGGCGGCTGAAGCTTTCTTT. Encoded protein: CASNRGDYRAAEAFF.

The CDR3 coding sequence is TGTGCCAGTACCTCACGGGGGGCCTCCTACAATGAGCAGTTCTTC. Protein sequence: CASTSRGASYNEQFF. V is TRBV19 and J is TRBJ2-1; D might be TRBD2 (7 bases). The CDR3 loop spans 15 amino acids. Germline V gene sequence: CDR1 LNHDA, CDR2 SQIVND (reference sequence). Trimming stripped 7 bases from V and 0 bases from J, with 13 bases between.

This rearrangement joins TRBV5-1 to TRBJ2-5, with unresolved D. The CDR3 sequence is 11 residues long. The V end was cut by 0 bases, the J end by 5 bases, with 2 bases between. Germline V gives CDR1 SGHRS, CDR2 YFSETQ. The DNA for the CDR3 is TGCGCCAGCAGCTTGGACGAGACCCAGTACTTC. Amino acid sequence: CASSLDETQYF.

The chain has TRBV5-1 and TRBJ2-2; TRBD1 is a possible D gene (6 bases). Germline values: CDR1 SGHRS, CDR2 YFSETQ. V was pared by 6 bases and J by 6 bases, with 15 bases between. The CDR3 extends over 14 amino acids. CDR3 region: CASTNARGSGELFF. CDR3 sequence (DNA): TGCGCCAGCACCAACGCTAGGGGGTCCGGGGAGCTGTTTTTT.